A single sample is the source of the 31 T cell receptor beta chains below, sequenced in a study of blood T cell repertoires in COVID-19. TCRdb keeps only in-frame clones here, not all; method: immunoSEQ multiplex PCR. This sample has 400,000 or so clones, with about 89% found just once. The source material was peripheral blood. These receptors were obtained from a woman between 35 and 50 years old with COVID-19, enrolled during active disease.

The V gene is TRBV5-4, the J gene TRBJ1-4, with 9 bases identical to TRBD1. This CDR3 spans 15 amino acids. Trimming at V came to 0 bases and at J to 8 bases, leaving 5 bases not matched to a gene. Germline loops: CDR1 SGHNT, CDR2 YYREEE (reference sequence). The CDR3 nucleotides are TGTGCCAGCAGCTTGGAGGACAGGGGTGGGGAAAAACTGTTTTTT. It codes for CASSLEDRGGEKLFF.

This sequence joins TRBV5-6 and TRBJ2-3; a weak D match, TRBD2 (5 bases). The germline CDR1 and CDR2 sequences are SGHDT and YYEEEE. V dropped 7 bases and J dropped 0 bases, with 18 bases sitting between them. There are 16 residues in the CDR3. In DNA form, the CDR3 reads TGTGCCAGCGGATCGTCGGGGTCTCGTAGCACAGATACGCAGTATTTT. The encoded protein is CASGSSGSRSTDTQYF.

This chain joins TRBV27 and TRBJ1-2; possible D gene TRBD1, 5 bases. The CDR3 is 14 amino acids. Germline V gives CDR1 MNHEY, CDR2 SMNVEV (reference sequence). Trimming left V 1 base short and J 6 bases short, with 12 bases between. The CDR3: CASSLLRGSNGYTF. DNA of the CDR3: TGTGCCAGCAGTTTATTAAGGGGTTCAAATGGCTACACCTTC.

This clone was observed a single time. For the CDR3, the DNA is TGTGCCAGCAGTTTCGGTTCCCTTTCCTACGAGCAGTACTTC. Translating gives CASSFGSLSYEQYF. The chain employs TRBV28 and TRBJ2-7; D remains ambiguous. V lost 3 bases and J lost 1, with 10 bases in between. Germline V CDR1 and CDR2: MDHEN, SYDVKM. CDR3 length: 14 residues.

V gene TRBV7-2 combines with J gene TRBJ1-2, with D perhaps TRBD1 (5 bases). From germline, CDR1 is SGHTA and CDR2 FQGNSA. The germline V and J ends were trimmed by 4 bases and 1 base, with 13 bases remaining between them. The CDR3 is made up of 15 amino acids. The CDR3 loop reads CASSWVSQVNYGYTF. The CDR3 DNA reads TGTGCCAGCAGCTGGGTATCACAGGTTAACTATGGCTACACCTTC.

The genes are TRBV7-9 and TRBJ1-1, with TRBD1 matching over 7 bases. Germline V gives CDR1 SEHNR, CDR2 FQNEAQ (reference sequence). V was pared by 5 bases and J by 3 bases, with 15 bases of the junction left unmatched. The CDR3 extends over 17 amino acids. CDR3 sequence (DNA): TGTGCCAGCAGCCCGCAAAATGGACAGGTGATATACACTGAAGCTTTCTTT. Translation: CASSPQNGQVIYTEAFF.

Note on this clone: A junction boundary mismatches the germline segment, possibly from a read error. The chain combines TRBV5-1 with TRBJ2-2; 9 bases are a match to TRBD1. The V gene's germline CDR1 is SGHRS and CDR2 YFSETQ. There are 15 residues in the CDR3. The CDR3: CASRLGQGNTGELFF. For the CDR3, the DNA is TGCGCCAGCAGATTGGGACAGGGAAACACCGGGGAGCTGTTTTTT.

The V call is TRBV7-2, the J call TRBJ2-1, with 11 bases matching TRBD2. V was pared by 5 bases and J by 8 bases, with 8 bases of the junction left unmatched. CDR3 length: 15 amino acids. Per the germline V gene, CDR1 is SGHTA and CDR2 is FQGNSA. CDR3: CASSLGTSGVDEQFF. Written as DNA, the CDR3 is TGTGCCAGCAGCCTTGGGACTAGCGGAGTGGATGAGCAGTTCTTC.

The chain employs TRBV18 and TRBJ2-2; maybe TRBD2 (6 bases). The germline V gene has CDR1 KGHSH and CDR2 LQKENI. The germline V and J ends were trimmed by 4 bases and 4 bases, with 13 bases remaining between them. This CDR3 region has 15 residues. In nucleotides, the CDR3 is TGTGCCAGCTCACTGGTGAAGGGAGGCACCGGGGAGCTGTTTTTT. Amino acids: CASSLVKGGTGELFF.

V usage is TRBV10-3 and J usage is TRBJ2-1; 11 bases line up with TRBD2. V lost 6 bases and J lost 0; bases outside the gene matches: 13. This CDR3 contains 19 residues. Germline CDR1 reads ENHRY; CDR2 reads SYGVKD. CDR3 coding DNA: TGTGCCATCAGCTCACCCCTAGCGGGAGGTACTAGCTCCTACAATGAGCAGTTCTTC. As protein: CAISSPLAGGTSSYNEQFF.

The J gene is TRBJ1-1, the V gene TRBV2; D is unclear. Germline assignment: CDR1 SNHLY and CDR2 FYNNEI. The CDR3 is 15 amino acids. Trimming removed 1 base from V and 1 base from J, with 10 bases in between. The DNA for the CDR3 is TGTGCCAGCAGTGAAGGGAACGGGGAGAACACTGAAGCTTTCTTT. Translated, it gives CASSEGNGENTEAFF.

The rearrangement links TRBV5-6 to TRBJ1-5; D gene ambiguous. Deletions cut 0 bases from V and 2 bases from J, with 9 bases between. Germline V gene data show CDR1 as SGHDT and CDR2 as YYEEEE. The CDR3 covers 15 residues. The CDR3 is CASSLGAQGNQPQHF. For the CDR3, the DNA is TGTGCCAGCAGCTTGGGCGCCCAAGGCAATCAGCCCCAGCATTTT.

The CDR3 nucleotides are TGCAGTGCTAGTGCCATGCCCGCGGGAGAAAAACTGTTTTTT. It yields the protein CSASAMPAGEKLFF. The V and J genes are TRBV20-1 and TRBJ1-4; D uncertain. CDR1 and CDR2 (germline): DFQATT, SNEGSKA (reference sequence). Trimming removed 3 bases at V and 8 bases at J, with 16 bases between. This CDR3 comprises 14 residues.

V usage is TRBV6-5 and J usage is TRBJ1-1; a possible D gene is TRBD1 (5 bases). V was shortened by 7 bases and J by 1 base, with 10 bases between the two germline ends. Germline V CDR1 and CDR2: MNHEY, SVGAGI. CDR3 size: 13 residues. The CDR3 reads CASTLTANTEAFF. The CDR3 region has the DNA TGTGCCAGCACCTTGACAGCGAACACTGAAGCTTTCTTT.

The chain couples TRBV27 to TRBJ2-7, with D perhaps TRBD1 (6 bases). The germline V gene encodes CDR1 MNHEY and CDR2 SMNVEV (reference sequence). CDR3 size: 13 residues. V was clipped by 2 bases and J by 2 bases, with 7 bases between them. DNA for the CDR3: TGTGCCAGCAGTTTAAACAGGGCCTACGAGCAGTACTTC. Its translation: CASSLNRAYEQYF.

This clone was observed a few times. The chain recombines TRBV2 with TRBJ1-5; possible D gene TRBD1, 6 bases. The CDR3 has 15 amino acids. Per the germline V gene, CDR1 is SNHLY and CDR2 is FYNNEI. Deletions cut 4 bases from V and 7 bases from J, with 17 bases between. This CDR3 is CASSARTVLTQPQHF. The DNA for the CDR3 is TGTGCCAGCAGTGCCCGGACAGTTCTTACCCAGCCCCAGCATTTT.

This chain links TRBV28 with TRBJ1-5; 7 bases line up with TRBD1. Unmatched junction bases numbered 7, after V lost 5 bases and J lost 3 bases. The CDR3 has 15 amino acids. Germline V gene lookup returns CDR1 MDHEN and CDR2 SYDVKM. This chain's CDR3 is CASSPYEGANQPQHF. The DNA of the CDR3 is TGTGCCAGCAGTCCCTATGAGGGGGCCAATCAGCCCCAGCATTTT.

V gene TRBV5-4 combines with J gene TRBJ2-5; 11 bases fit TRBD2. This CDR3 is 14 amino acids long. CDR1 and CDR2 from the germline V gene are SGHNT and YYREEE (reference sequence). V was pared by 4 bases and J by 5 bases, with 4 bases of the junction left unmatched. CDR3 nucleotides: TGTGCCAGCAGCCCCCTAGCGGGAGGCGAGACCCAGTACTTC. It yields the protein CASSPLAGGETQYF.

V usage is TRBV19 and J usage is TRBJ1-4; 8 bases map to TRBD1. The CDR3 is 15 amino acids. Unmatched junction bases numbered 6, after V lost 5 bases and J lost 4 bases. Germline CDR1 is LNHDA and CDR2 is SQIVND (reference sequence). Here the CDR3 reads CASSPRDRLNEKLFF. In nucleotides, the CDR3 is TGTGCCAGTAGTCCCCGGGACAGGCTTAATGAAAAACTGTTTTTT.

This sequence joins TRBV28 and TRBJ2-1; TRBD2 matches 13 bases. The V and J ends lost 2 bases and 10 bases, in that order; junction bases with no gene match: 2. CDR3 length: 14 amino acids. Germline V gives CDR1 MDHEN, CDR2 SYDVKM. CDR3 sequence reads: CASSLGLAGDEQFF. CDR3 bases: TGTGCCAGCAGTTTAGGACTAGCGGGAGACGAGCAGTTCTTC.

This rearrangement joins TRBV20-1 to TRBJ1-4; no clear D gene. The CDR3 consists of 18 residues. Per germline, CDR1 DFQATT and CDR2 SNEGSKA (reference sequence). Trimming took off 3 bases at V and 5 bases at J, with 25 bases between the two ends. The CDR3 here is CSASPISHPASGNEKLFF. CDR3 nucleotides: TGCAGTGCTAGTCCCATCTCCCATCCAGCTAGTGGGAATGAAAAACTGTTTTTT.

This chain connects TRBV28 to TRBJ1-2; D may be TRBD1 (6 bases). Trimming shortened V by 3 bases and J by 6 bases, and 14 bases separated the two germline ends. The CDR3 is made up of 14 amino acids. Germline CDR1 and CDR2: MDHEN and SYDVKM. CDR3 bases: TGTGCCAGCAGTTTGGACAGTGCCATTCATGGCTACACCTTC. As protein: CASSLDSAIHGYTF.

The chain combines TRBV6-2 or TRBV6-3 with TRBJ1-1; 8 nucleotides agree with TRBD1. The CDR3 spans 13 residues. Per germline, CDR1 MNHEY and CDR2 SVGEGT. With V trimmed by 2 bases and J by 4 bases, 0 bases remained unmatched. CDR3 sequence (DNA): TGTGCCAGCAGTTACACAGGGGGCACTGAAGCTTTCTTT. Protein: CASSYTGGTEAFF.

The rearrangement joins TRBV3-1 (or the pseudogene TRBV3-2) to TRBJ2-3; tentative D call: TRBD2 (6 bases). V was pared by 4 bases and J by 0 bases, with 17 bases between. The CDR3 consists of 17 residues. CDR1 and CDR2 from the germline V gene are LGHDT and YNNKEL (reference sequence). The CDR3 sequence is CASSPRLGRSSTDTQYF. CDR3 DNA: TGTGCCAGCAGCCCCCGACTAGGGCGAAGTAGCACAGATACGCAGTATTTT.

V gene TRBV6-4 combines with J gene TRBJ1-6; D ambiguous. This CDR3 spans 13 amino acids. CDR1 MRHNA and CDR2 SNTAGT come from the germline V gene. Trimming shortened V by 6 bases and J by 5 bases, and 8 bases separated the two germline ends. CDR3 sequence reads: CASSSEDNSPLHF. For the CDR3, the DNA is TGTGCCAGCAGCTCCGAGGATAATTCACCCCTCCACTTT.

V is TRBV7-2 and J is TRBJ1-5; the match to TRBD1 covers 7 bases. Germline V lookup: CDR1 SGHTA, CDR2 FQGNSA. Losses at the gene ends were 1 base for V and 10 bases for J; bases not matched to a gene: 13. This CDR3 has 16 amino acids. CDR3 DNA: TGTGCCAGCAGCTTAGGCGGGACAGTCTATCTTAGTCCCCAGCATTTT. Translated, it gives CASSLGGTVYLSPQHF.

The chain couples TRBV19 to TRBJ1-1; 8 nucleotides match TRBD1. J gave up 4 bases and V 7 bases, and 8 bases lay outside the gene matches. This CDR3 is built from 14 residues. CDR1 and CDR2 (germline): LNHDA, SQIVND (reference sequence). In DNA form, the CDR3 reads TGTGCCAGTATGCGTACAGGGGGGTTCACTGAAGCTTTCTTT. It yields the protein CASMRTGGFTEAFF.

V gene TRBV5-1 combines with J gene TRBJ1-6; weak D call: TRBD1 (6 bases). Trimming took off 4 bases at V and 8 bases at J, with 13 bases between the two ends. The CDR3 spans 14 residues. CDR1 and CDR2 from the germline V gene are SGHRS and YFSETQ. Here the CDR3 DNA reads TGCGCCAGCAGCACAGGGACGAGGGATTCACCCCTCCACTTT. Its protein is CASSTGTRDSPLHF. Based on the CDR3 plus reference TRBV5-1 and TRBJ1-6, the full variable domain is KAGVTQTPRYLIKTRGQQVTLSCSPISGHRSVSWYQQTPGQGLQFLFEYFSETQRNKGNFPGRFSGRQFSNSRSEMNVSTLELGDSALYLCASSTGTRDSPLHFGNGTRLTVT.

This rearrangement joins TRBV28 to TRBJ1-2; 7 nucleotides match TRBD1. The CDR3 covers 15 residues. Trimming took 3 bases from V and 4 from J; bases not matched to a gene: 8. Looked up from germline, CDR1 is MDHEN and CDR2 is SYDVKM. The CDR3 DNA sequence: TGTGCCAGCAGTTTCGGGAGGGACAGTGCCTATGGCTACACCTTC. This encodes CASSFGRDSAYGYTF.

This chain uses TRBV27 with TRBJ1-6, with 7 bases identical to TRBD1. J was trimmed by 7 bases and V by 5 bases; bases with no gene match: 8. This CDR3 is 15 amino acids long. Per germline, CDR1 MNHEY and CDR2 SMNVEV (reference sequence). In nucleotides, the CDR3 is TGTGCCAGCAGTCTGAGACAGGGACTGAATTCACCCCTCCACTTT. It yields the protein CASSLRQGLNSPLHF.

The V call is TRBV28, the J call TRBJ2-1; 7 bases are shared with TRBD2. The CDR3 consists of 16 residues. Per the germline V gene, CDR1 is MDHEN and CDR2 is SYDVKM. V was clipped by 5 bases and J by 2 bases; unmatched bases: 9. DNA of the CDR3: TGTGCCAGCAGTACCTTGGATGCGGGAGCCTACAATGAGCAGTTCTTC. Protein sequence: CASSTLDAGAYNEQFF. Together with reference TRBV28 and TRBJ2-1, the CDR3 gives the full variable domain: DVKVTQSSRYLVKRTGEKVFLECVQDMDHENMFWYRQDPGLGLRLIYFSYDVKMKEKGDIPEGYSVSREKKERFSLILESASTNQTSMYLCASSTLDAGAYNEQFFGPGTRLTVL.